The rows below give T cell receptor beta chains drawn from one sample of a study of T cell repertoires in cytomegalovirus infection. No cognate antigen is known for these TCRs. Using its own MiXCR run on the reads, TCRdb lists one record per CDR3 protein. The data hold about 770,000 distinct CDR3 sequences, with roughly 29% observed a single time. The source material was cultured CD8+ T cells from PBMCs, sampled from culture after CMV antigen stimulation. The source of these receptors is a human donor in good health (CMV status not recorded). Some clones in this sample may be carry-over from other donors' samples. CDR3s include the opening cysteine and the closing phenylalanine or tryptophan. Fields, in order: clone size, J gene, V gene, D gene, CDR3 DNA, CDR3 protein. The D gene is left open where the match is weak. Not all rows give a size; the values are once, few, many and, for expanded clones, a class.

clone_size: NA
j_call: TRBJ1-1
v_call: TRBV7-9
d_call: NA
cdr3_nt: TGTGCCAGCAGCCCGCCGTTTCGCGCAAACACTGAAGCTTTCTTT
cdr3_aa: CASSPPFRANTEAFF

clone_size: few
j_call: TRBJ1-2
v_call: TRBV7-9
d_call: NA
cdr3_nt: TGTGCCAGCAGCTTAGGGGGCAGGGCTGGCTACACCTTC
cdr3_aa: CASSLGGRAGYTF

clone_size: NA
j_call: TRBJ1-1
v_call: TRBV7-9
d_call: TRBD1
cdr3_nt: TGTGCCAGCAGCGGGGGGGGGACAGGGGGGACGAACACTGAAGCTTTCTTT
cdr3_aa: CASSGGGTGGTNTEAFF

clone_size: few
j_call: TRBJ2-3
v_call: TRBV2
d_call: TRBD1
cdr3_nt: TGTGCCAGCTCGGGACAGGGGATCTTACCACTCGAGACAGATACGCAGTATTTT
cdr3_aa: CASSGQGILPLETDTQYF

clone_size: NA
j_call: TRBJ1-2
v_call: TRBV2
d_call: NA
cdr3_nt: TGTGCCAACCCGACTGAAGCAGGGAATGGCTACACCTTC
cdr3_aa: CANPTEAGNGYTF

clone_size: NA
j_call: TRBJ1-2
v_call: TRBV7-8
d_call: TRBD1
cdr3_nt: TGTGCCAGCAGCCTTACGGACAGGGGGGTTTATGGCTACACCTTC
cdr3_aa: CASSLTDRGVYGYTF

clone_size: few
j_call: TRBJ1-1
v_call: TRBV27
d_call: NA
cdr3_nt: TGTGCCAGCAGCCTTCAGTGGCCGAACACTGAAGCTTTCTTT
cdr3_aa: CASSLQWPNTEAFF

clone_size: few
j_call: TRBJ2-7
v_call: TRBV27
d_call: NA
cdr3_nt: TGTGCCAGCAGTCCACGTGGGGCAGCATCCTACGAGCAGTACTTC
cdr3_aa: CASSPRGAASYEQYF

clone_size: many
j_call: TRBJ2-5
v_call: TRBV6-6
d_call: NA
cdr3_nt: TGTGCCAGCAGTTATTTTCCAGAGACCCAGTACTTC
cdr3_aa: CASSYFPETQYF

clone_size: NA
j_call: TRBJ2-3
v_call: TRBV27
d_call: NA
cdr3_nt: TGTGCCAGCAGTTACGGATCAGATACGCAGTATTTT
cdr3_aa: CASSYGSDTQYF

clone_size: NA
j_call: TRBJ1-1
v_call: TRBV4-1
d_call: NA
cdr3_nt: TGCGCCAGCTCCGTGGGGGGGAAGGCTGAAGCTTTCTTT
cdr3_aa: CASSVGGKAEAFF

clone_size: many
j_call: TRBJ2-7
v_call: TRBV7-9
d_call: NA
cdr3_nt: TGTGCCAGCAGTTCTCAGGGGGAGGATTCCTACGAGCAGTACTTC
cdr3_aa: CASSSQGEDSYEQYF

clone_size: few
j_call: TRBJ2-5
v_call: TRBV10-3
d_call: TRBD1
cdr3_nt: TGTGCCATCAGTGAGGGGACAGAAGAGACCCAGTACTTC
cdr3_aa: CAISEGTEETQYF

clone_size: NA
j_call: TRBJ2-3
v_call: TRBV7-3
d_call: NA
cdr3_nt: TGTGCCAGCAGCTTAAGCGGCGGGGTACCCACAGATACGCAGTATTTT
cdr3_aa: CASSLSGGVPTDTQYF

clone_size: few
j_call: TRBJ1-3
v_call: TRBV10-3
d_call: NA
cdr3_nt: TGTGCCATCAGGGAGAAACAGGTTAACCTCTCTGGAAACACCATATATTTT
cdr3_aa: CAIREKQVNLSGNTIYF

clone_size: NA
j_call: TRBJ1-1
v_call: TRBV10-3
d_call: NA
cdr3_nt: TGTGCCACCGAGCGAGATGTGAACACTGAAGCTTTCTTT
cdr3_aa: CATERDVNTEAFF

clone_size: NA
j_call: TRBJ2-2
v_call: TRBV4-1
d_call: NA
cdr3_nt: TGCGCCAGCAGCCAAATCCTACAGGACGGATTCACCGGGGAGCTGTTTTTT
cdr3_aa: CASSQILQDGFTGELFF

clone_size: NA
j_call: TRBJ2-5
v_call: TRBV7-9
d_call: NA
cdr3_nt: TGTGCCAGCAGCTTACTGGGGGGGACCCAGTACTTC
cdr3_aa: CASSLLGGTQYF

clone_size: NA
j_call: TRBJ1-5
v_call: TRBV27
d_call: NA
cdr3_nt: TGTGCCAGCAGAGCAAGAAACTATCAGCCCCAGCATTTT
cdr3_aa: CASRARNYQPQHF

clone_size: NA
j_call: TRBJ2-1
v_call: TRBV4-3
d_call: TRBD2
cdr3_nt: TGCGCCAGCAGCCAAGATCGGGGGGATGAGCAGTTCTTC
cdr3_aa: CASSQDRGDEQFF

clone_size: few
j_call: TRBJ1-3
v_call: TRBV27
d_call: NA
cdr3_nt: TGTGCCAGCAGTTTATCGATGGGACGGGGAAACACCATATATTTT
cdr3_aa: CASSLSMGRGNTIYF

clone_size: NA
j_call: TRBJ2-1
v_call: TRBV19
d_call: NA
cdr3_nt: TGTGCCAGTAGTATCAAGGGCTCCTACAATGAGCAGTTCTTC
cdr3_aa: CASSIKGSYNEQFF

clone_size: NA
j_call: TRBJ1-2
v_call: TRBV25-1
d_call: NA
cdr3_nt: TGTGCCAGCAGTGAATGGGTGTCAGTTGATGGCTACACCTTC
cdr3_aa: CASSEWVSVDGYTF

clone_size: NA
j_call: TRBJ1-4
v_call: TRBV15
d_call: TRBD1
cdr3_nt: TGTGCCACCAGCGAAGGACAGGGGGATAATGAAAAACTGTTTTTT
cdr3_aa: CATSEGQGDNEKLFF

clone_size: NA
j_call: TRBJ1-5
v_call: TRBV7-2
d_call: NA
cdr3_nt: TGTGCCAGCAGCCCCGGGTGGAATAACAATCAGCCCCAGCATTTT
cdr3_aa: CASSPGWNNNQPQHF

clone_size: once
j_call: TRBJ2-1
v_call: TRBV18
d_call: NA
cdr3_nt: TGTGCCAGCTCACCAAGGCAGGGGCAGGAGCAGTTCTTC
cdr3_aa: CASSPRQGQEQFF

clone_size: few
j_call: TRBJ2-1
v_call: TRBV6-6
d_call: NA
cdr3_nt: TGTGCCAGCAGTTACCCCCGATACAATGAGCAGTTCTTC
cdr3_aa: CASSYPRYNEQFF

clone_size: few
j_call: TRBJ2-6
v_call: TRBV12-5
d_call: NA
cdr3_nt: TGTGCTAGTGGTTTCTCCCTTGGCGGGAACTCTGGGGCCAACGTCCTGACTTTC
cdr3_aa: CASGFSLGGNSGANVLTF

clone_size: NA
j_call: TRBJ2-7
v_call: TRBV13
d_call: NA
cdr3_nt: TGTGCCAGCAGCTTGGTAGACTACGAGCAGTACTTC
cdr3_aa: CASSLVDYEQYF

clone_size: NA
j_call: TRBJ1-1
v_call: TRBV29-1
d_call: NA
cdr3_nt: TGCAGCGTTACCGACCGATCGCCGAACACTGAAGCTTTCTTT
cdr3_aa: CSVTDRSPNTEAFF

clone_size: NA
j_call: TRBJ1-5
v_call: TRBV4-2
d_call: NA
cdr3_nt: TGTGCCAGCAGCCAAGCAACAGGGAGTGATGGGCAGCCCCAGCATTTT
cdr3_aa: CASSQATGSDGQPQHF

clone_size: NA
j_call: TRBJ2-2
v_call: TRBV7-6
d_call: NA
cdr3_nt: TGTGCCAGCAGCGTTGGGTACGCCGGGGAGCTGTTTTTT
cdr3_aa: CASSVGYAGELFF

clone_size: few
j_call: TRBJ1-5
v_call: TRBV27
d_call: TRBD1
cdr3_nt: TGTGCCAGCAGGTCTACAGGGGGCTATAGCAATCAGCCCCAGCATTTT
cdr3_aa: CASRSTGGYSNQPQHF

clone_size: NA
j_call: TRBJ1-4
v_call: TRBV7-6
d_call: NA
cdr3_nt: TGTGCCAGCAGCTTAAGCTCCGTCAATGAAAAACTGTTTTTT
cdr3_aa: CASSLSSVNEKLFF

clone_size: many
j_call: TRBJ1-5
v_call: TRBV7-2
d_call: NA
cdr3_nt: TGTGCCAGCAGCTTAAAGGTCGTCGGAAATCAGCCCCAGCATTTT
cdr3_aa: CASSLKVVGNQPQHF

clone_size: NA
j_call: TRBJ2-3
v_call: TRBV28
d_call: TRBD2
cdr3_nt: TGTGCCAGCGCCTCCCCTAGCGGCCTCACAGATACGCAGTATTTT
cdr3_aa: CASASPSGLTDTQYF

clone_size: few
j_call: TRBJ2-3
v_call: TRBV4-1
d_call: TRBD2
cdr3_nt: TGCGCCAGCAGCGAGAGGACTAGCGAGTTCACAGATACGCAGTATTTT
cdr3_aa: CASSERTSEFTDTQYF

clone_size: few
j_call: TRBJ1-2
v_call: TRBV7-6
d_call: TRBD1
cdr3_nt: TGTGCCAGCAGCTTAGGAAAGGGGGCAAGTCAAGATGGCTACACCTTC
cdr3_aa: CASSLGKGASQDGYTF

clone_size: NA
j_call: TRBJ2-1
v_call: TRBV12-5
d_call: NA
cdr3_nt: TGTGCTAGTGGTTTGGGGGGTCCGGGTAATGAGCAGTTCTTC
cdr3_aa: CASGLGGPGNEQFF

clone_size: NA
j_call: TRBJ1-6
v_call: TRBV7-9
d_call: NA
cdr3_nt: TGTGCCAGCAGCTTCGAAGGGGTTGTTAATTCACCCCTCCACTTT
cdr3_aa: CASSFEGVVNSPLHF

clone_size: NA
j_call: TRBJ1-1
v_call: TRBV6-5
d_call: NA
cdr3_nt: TGTGCCAGCAGTTACTCTCAGGTGAACACTGAAGCTTTCTTT
cdr3_aa: CASSYSQVNTEAFF

clone_size: NA
j_call: TRBJ1-2
v_call: TRBV6-1
d_call: NA
cdr3_nt: TGTGCCAGCGAATTCGACAGGCTCTATGGCTACACCTTC
cdr3_aa: CASEFDRLYGYTF

clone_size: NA
j_call: TRBJ2-1
v_call: TRBV5-6
d_call: TRBD1
cdr3_nt: TGTGCCAGCAGCCGTCCAGCGACAGGGGAAGGGGACACTGAGCAGTTCTTC
cdr3_aa: CASSRPATGEGDTEQFF

clone_size: few
j_call: TRBJ2-5
v_call: TRBV6-5
d_call: NA
cdr3_nt: TGTGCCAGCAGTTCGCAGGGGTACCAAGAGACCCAGTACTTC
cdr3_aa: CASSSQGYQETQYF

clone_size: NA
j_call: TRBJ1-1
v_call: TRBV4-1
d_call: NA
cdr3_nt: TGCGCCAGCAGCCAAGATACGGGAATCCCTGGAGCTTTCTTT
cdr3_aa: CASSQDTGIPGAFF

clone_size: NA
j_call: TRBJ2-3
v_call: TRBV20-1
d_call: NA
cdr3_nt: TGCAGTGCTAGAGCTTGGACAGAGGCAGATACGCAGTATTTT
cdr3_aa: CSARAWTEADTQYF

clone_size: NA
j_call: TRBJ2-3
v_call: TRBV3-1
d_call: TRBD1
cdr3_nt: TGTGCCAGCAGCTCTCGGGACAGCCTCCAAGATACGCAGTATTTT
cdr3_aa: CASSSRDSLQDTQYF